This TCR beta chain emerged from a study of T cell responses to AZD1222 COVID-19 vaccine. Study results and limitations: Mapped onto spike, vaccine-associated CD4 TCRs spanned it and were dominant at 160-218 and 743-854. Nearly half of spike-specific TCRs reportedly go after variant regions that carry no mutations.

Per germline, CDR1 LGHNA and CDR2 YNFKEQ. Trimming removed 0 bases at V and 3 bases at J, with 3 bases between. The CDR3 is made up of 12 amino acids. Worth noting for this clone: What it binds is not known.

Assay: immunoSEQ multiplex PCR; the TCRdb copy retains only in-frame clones and omits some. Of approximately 140,000 clones in the sample, about 90% were seen once. This specimen consisted of peripheral blood, obtained 28 days after the second AZD1222 dose. V gene TRBV4-2 combines with J gene TRBJ2-7, with D hard to call. This receptor was taken from an adult who received the AZD1222 COVID-19 vaccine. CDR3 amino acids: CASSQDFYEQYF. CDR3 sequence (DNA): TGTGCCAGCAGCCAAGACTTCTACGAGCAGTACTTC.